Listed here are 21 T cell receptor beta chains from one sample, sequenced in a study of cytomegalovirus exposure and HLA in healthy donors. The primer mix had 60 Vbeta and 13 Jbeta primers. Produced via immunoSEQ multiplex PCR; TCRdb's table is partial and in-frame only. The sample lists 110,000 or so clones; 76% were seen once. Material: PBMCs. The origin of the receptors is a man aged 50 to 59 in good health and CMV-seropositive.

The chain couples TRBV6-5 to TRBJ2-2; D is ambiguous. CDR3 length: 13 amino acids. Trimming took off 8 bases at V and 6 bases at J, with 13 bases between the two ends. Germline loops: CDR1 MNHEY, CDR2 SVGAGI. Here the CDR3 DNA reads TGTGCCAGCTCCTTCCAGTTATCCGGGGAGCTGTTTTTT. This codes for CASSFQLSGELFF.

The chain employs TRBV6-5 and TRBJ1-3; the match to TRBD1 covers 7 bases. Germline-derived CDR1 and CDR2 are MNHEY and SVGAGI. This CDR3 comprises 15 residues. V lost 4 bases to trimming and J lost 4 bases; unmatched junction nucleotides: 7. The chain's CDR3 is CASSFTTGQGNTIYF. The CDR3 coding sequence is TGTGCCAGCAGTTTCACGACGGGACAGGGAAACACCATATATTTT.

The chain carries TRBV5-1 and TRBJ2-2; 8 nucleotides align to TRBD2. CDR1 is SGHRS, CDR2 YFSETQ, per germline. The CDR3 loop spans 16 amino acids. With V trimmed by 3 bases and J by 0 bases, 4 bases remained unmatched. The CDR3 DNA follows: TGCGCCAGCAGCTCAGCGGGGGCGACGAACACCGGGGAGCTGTTTTTT. This codes for CASSSAGATNTGELFF.

The V gene is TRBV29-1, the J gene TRBJ1-2, with 7 bases matching TRBD1. The germline gives CDR1 SQVTM, CDR2 ANQGSEA. After removal of 4 bases from V and 1 base from J, the junction contained 3 bases not matched to a gene. CDR3 size: 13 residues. This CDR3 is CSVGAGGNYGYTF. CDR3 sequence (DNA): TGCAGCGTTGGGGCAGGGGGTAACTATGGCTACACCTTC.

In the case of this clone: Sequence at one end of the junction differs from germline and may be a read error. The chain joins TRBV6-5 to TRBJ1-5; tentatively, D is TRBD1 (6 bases). CDR1 and CDR2 (germline): MNHEY, SVGAGI. This CDR3 is 15 amino acids long. The CDR3 protein is CASRSQGQWNQPQHF. In nucleotides, the CDR3 is TGTGCCAGCAGGTCTCAGGGGCAGTGGAATCAACCCCAGCATTTT.

The chain is built from TRBV6-5 and TRBJ2-1, with TRBD2 identical over 7 bases. Trimming took 0 bases from V and 3 from J; bases not matched to a gene: 5. The CDR3 sequence is 16 residues long. Per germline, CDR1 MNHEY and CDR2 SVGAGI. For the CDR3, the DNA is TGTGCCAGCAGTTACTCGGCGGGAGAGTACTACAATGAGCAGTTCTTC. It encodes CASSYSAGEYYNEQFF.

The rearrangement links TRBV9 to TRBJ2-3; 12 bases are a match to TRBD2. Per germline, CDR1 SGDLS and CDR2 YYNGEE. The J segment lost 1 base and the V segment lost 0 bases, leaving 9 bases of the junction unmatched. The CDR3 has 19 amino acids. The CDR3 reads CASSVGVLAGGRGTDTQYF. CDR3 in DNA: TGTGCCAGCAGCGTAGGAGTGCTAGCGGGGGGGCGAGGCACAGATACGCAGTATTTT.

The chain employs TRBV9 and TRBJ2-2; 8 bases map to TRBD2. V dropped 6 bases and J dropped 6; count of bases not matched to a gene: 7. CDR1 is SGDLS and CDR2 is YYNGEE in the germline V gene. There are 14 residues in the CDR3. The CDR3 reads CASTPGGAAGELFF. The CDR3 DNA follows: TGTGCCAGCACTCCGGGGGGGGCGGCCGGGGAGCTGTTTTTT. Complete variable domain (other parts from reference TRBV9 and TRBJ2-2): DSGVTQTPKHLITATGQRVTLRCSPRSGDLSVYWYQQSLDQGLQFLIQYYNGEERAKGNILERFSAQQFPDLHSELNLSSLELGDSALYFCASTPGGAAGELFFGEGSRLTVL.

This chain connects TRBV6-6 to TRBJ2-7; TRBD1 might be the D (5 bases). In germline, CDR1 is MNHNY, CDR2 SVGAGI (reference sequence). Trimming shortened V by 8 bases and J by 0 bases, and 8 bases separated the two germline ends. The CDR3 is 12 residues long. DNA of the CDR3: TGTGCCAGCCTGGGGCTCTCCTACGAGCAGTACTTC. Translated, it gives CASLGLSYEQYF.

This clone occurred once. V usage is TRBV2 and J usage is TRBJ2-5, with 14 nucleotides matching TRBD2. The end of the DNA is better explained by TRBJ2-7, so the J call may be wrong. Germline CDR1 and CDR2: SNHLY and FYNNEI. This CDR3 spans 17 amino acids. This chain's CDR3 is CASSEAGGLAGVYEQYF. The CDR3 coding sequence is TGTGCCAGCAGTGAAGCGGGGGGACTAGCGGGAGTCTACGAGCAGTACTTC.

CDR3 nucleotides: TGTGCCAGCAGCTTGGCCGGGTCGGCGGGGGGGATCAATGAGCAGTTCTTC. Its protein product is CASSLAGSAGGINEQFF. The chain combines TRBV5-5 with TRBJ2-1, with 9 bases that match TRBD2. The germline gives CDR1 SGHKS, CDR2 YYEKEE (reference sequence). The V gene end was trimmed by 0 bases and the J gene end by 6 bases; junction bases not matched to a gene: 10. The CDR3 totals 17 residues.

This chain connects TRBV13 to TRBJ2-2; D perhaps matches TRBD2 (5 bases). The germline CDR1 and CDR2 sequences are PRHDT and FYEKMQ (reference sequence). The CDR3 runs 16 residues. The V end lost 6 bases, the J end lost 4 bases, and 18 bases lay between the germline ends. DNA of the CDR3: TGTGCCAGCAGTGAGAGTGGGGAGAGAGTCACCGGGGAGCTGTTTTTT. It yields the protein CASSESGERVTGELFF.

This clone was recorded only once. The gene calls are TRBV25-1 and TRBJ2-5, with TRBD2 identical over 9 bases. The V gene's germline CDR1 is MGHDK and CDR2 SYGVNS. This CDR3 comprises 13 residues. V shed 8 bases and J 5 bases; nucleotides not matched to a gene: 6. The CDR3 nucleotides read TGTGCCAGCTCCTTAGCGGGGGACGAGACCCAGTACTTC. Its protein is CASSLAGDETQYF.

The J gene is TRBJ2-2, the V gene TRBV18; 8 bases map to TRBD2. V shed 3 bases and J 4 bases; nucleotides not matched to a gene: 4. CDR1 KGHSH and CDR2 LQKENI come from the germline V gene. The CDR3 has 15 amino acids. The CDR3 bases are TGTGCCAGCTCACCGGGACTAGGAGGCACCGGGGAGCTGTTTTTT. Translation gives CASSPGLGGTGELFF.

The chain couples TRBV11-3 to TRBJ2-1, with D possibly being TRBD1 (6 bases). Germline V gives CDR1 SGHNT, CDR2 YENEEA. The CDR3 covers 15 residues. The germline V and J ends were trimmed by 4 bases and 0 bases, with 10 bases remaining between them. The CDR3 reads CASSSYRDSYNEQFF. The CDR3 DNA is TGTGCCAGCAGCTCGTACAGGGACTCCTACAATGAGCAGTTCTTC.

The chain is built from TRBV11-3 and TRBJ2-7; 9 bases map to TRBD2. Germline CDR1 SGHNT, CDR2 YENEEA. Trimming at V came to 4 bases and at J to 3 bases, leaving 10 bases not matched to a gene. CDR3 size: 16 residues. The CDR3 sequence: CASSSYRLAGNYEQYF. The CDR3 DNA reads TGTGCCAGCAGCTCCTACAGGCTAGCGGGGAACTACGAGCAGTACTTC.

The chain links TRBV19 to TRBJ2-2; the D is unclear. V was pared by 6 bases and J by 3 bases, with 11 bases between. This CDR3 has 14 amino acids. The germline V gene encodes CDR1 LNHDA and CDR2 SQIVND (reference sequence). The CDR3 reads CASRIYSYTGELFF. As DNA, the CDR3 is TGTGCCAGTAGAATTTACAGCTACACCGGGGAGCTGTTTTTT.

The chain links TRBV28 to TRBJ2-3; 7 bases line up with TRBD2. The CDR3 is made up of 16 amino acids. CDR1 is MDHEN and CDR2 is SYDVKM in the germline V gene. J was trimmed by 1 base and V by 4 bases; bases with no gene match: 8. In DNA, the CDR3 is TGTGCCAGCAGTTCCCCCGCTAGCGGAGGCACAGATACGCAGTATTTT. Residues: CASSSPASGGTDTQYF.

This clone occurred a few times. The chain has TRBV9 and TRBJ2-4; possibly TRBD1 for D (7 bases). V dropped 4 bases and J dropped 0 bases, with 20 bases sitting between them. The germline CDR1 and CDR2 sequences are SGDLS and YYNGEE. The CDR3 consists of 18 residues. The CDR3 loop reads CASSPPLGGGEAKNIQYF. As DNA, the CDR3 is TGTGCCAGCAGCCCCCCTTTAGGGGGCGGGGAAGCCAAAAACATTCAGTACTTC.

The chain recombines TRBV7-6 with TRBJ2-7; TRBD1 might be the D (6 bases). Germline V gene data show CDR1 as SGHVS and CDR2 as FNYEAQ. CDR3 length: 15 residues. The V and J ends lost 2 bases and 0 bases respectively, with 11 bases between them. For the CDR3, the DNA is TGTGCCAGCAGCTTACAGACAGGTTACTCCTACGAGCAGTACTTC. Protein sequence: CASSLQTGYSYEQYF.

A note on this clone: The CDR3 carries no conserved terminal phenylalanine or tryptophan, so it likely arises from a read error. This chain links TRBV28 with TRBJ1-1, with 7 bases fitting TRBD1. Germline CDR1 is MDHEN and CDR2 is SYDVKM. The trim removed 1 base at V and 1 base at J, leaving 3 bases unmatched. The CDR3 runs to 15 residues. The CDR3 DNA is TGTGCCAGCAGTTTATCAGGGGGGTGGAACACTGAAGCTTTCCTT. This translates into CASSLSGGWNTEAFL.